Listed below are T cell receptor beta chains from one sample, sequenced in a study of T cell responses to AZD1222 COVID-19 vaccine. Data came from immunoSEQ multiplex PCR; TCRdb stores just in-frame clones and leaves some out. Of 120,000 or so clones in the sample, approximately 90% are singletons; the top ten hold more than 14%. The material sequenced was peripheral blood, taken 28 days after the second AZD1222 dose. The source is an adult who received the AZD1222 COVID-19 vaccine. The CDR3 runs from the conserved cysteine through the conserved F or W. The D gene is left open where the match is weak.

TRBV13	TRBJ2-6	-	TGTGCCAGCAGCTTTATCTCTGGGGCCAACGTCCTGACTTTC	CASSFISGANVLTF
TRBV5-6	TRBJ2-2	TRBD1	TGTGCCAGCAGCCCAAGGGACAGGGGAACGCCGCTGAACACCGGGGAGCTGTTTTTT	CASSPRDRGTPLNTGELFF
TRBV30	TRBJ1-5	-	TGTGCCTGGAGCGAGGACCAGGTGAGGCCCCAGCATTTT	CAWSEDQVRPQHF
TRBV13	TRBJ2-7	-	TGTGCCAGCAGCTCACTAGGCCGAGCCCACGAGCAGTACTTC	CASSSLGRAHEQYF
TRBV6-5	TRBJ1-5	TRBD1	TGTGCCAGCACCCTGACAGGGCTTGGGAATCAGCCCCAGCATTTT	CASTLTGLGNQPQHF
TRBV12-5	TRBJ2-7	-	TGTGCTAGTGGTTTACACGATCAGGGTCGCGAGCAGTACTTC	CASGLHDQGREQYF
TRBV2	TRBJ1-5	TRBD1	TGTGCCAGCAGTTCGACAGGGGGCAATCAGCCCCAGCATTTT	CASSSTGGNQPQHF
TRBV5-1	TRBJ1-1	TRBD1	TGCGCCAGCAGCTCACAGGGGCACACTGAAGCTTTCTTT	CASSSQGHTEAFF
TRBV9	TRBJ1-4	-	TGTGCCAGCAGCCAAGGGCCGTCAACTACTAATGAAAAACTGTTTTTT	CASSQGPSTTNEKLFF
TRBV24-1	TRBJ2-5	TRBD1	TGTGCCACCAGTGATTTGCTGGACAGGGTTGAGACCCAGTACTTC	CATSDLLDRVETQYF
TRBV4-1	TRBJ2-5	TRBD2	TGCGCCAGCAGCCAAGGGACTAGCGTAGGGGAGGAGACCCAGTACTTC	CASSQGTSVGEETQYF
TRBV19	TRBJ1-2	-	TGTGCCAGTACCAGGGACGGGGGGGACTATGGCTACACCTTC	CASTRDGGDYGYTF
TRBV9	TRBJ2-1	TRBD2	TGTGCCAGCAGCGCCTCAGGGCGGGAGACCCACAATGAGCAGTTCTTC	CASSASGRETHNEQFF
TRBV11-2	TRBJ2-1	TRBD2	TGTGCCAGCAGCTTAAGCCAAGCGGGAGGCCGGGAGCAGTTCTTC	CASSLSQAGGREQFF
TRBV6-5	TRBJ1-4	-	TGTGCCAGCAAATTCCAGGGTGGTGAAAAACTGTTTTTT	CASKFQGGEKLFF
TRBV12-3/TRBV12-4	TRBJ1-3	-	TGTGCCAGCAGTTTTCTCGCAGGAAACACCATATATTTT	CASSFLAGNTIYF
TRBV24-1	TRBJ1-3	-	TGTGCCACCGTGATAGAAACCATCCATTACTCTGGAAACACCATATATTTT	CATVIETIHYSGNTIYF
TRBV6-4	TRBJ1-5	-	TGTGCCAGCAGTGAGACAGCTAGGGGTCAGCCCCAGCATTTT	CASSETARGQPQHF
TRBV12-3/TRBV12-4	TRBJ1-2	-	TGTGCCAGCAGTTTACACATAAACTATGGCTACACCTTC	CASSLHINYGYTF
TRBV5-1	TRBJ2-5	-	TGCGCCAGCAGCCCAATACAGGGTCGGGCAGAGACCCAGTACTTC	CASSPIQGRAETQYF
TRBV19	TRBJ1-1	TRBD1	TGTGCCAGTAGTTCCCAACGACAGGGCGGCTTCGAAGCTTTCTTT	CASSSQRQGGFEAFF
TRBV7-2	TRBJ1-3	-	TGTGCCAGCAGCGCCTGGACTTCGTCTGGAAACACCATATATTTT	CASSAWTSSGNTIYF
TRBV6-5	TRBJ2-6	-	TGTGCCAGCAGTTTAAACCTGGGGGCCAACGTCCTGACTTTC	CASSLNLGANVLTF